Listed below are T cell receptor beta chains from one sample, sequenced in a study of blood T cells in healthy people across ages. Via MiXCR, TCRdb re-called the 5' RACE reads, giving one row per CDR3 protein. Here the sample spans hundreds of thousands of distinct CDR3 sequences, about 34% being singletons. The specimen sequenced was blood. The receptors were gathered from a woman at least 80 years old in good health. CDR3s include the opening cysteine and the closing phenylalanine or tryptophan. D genes are given only for firm matches. For some rows the clone size is stated as once, few or many, or as a class when expanded; others skip it.

CDR3 protein: CASSLGAVVVEQYF
CDR3 DNA: TGTGCCAGCAGCTTGGGAGCAGTGGTGGTCGAGCAGTACTTC
V gene: TRBV5-5
D gene: .
clone size: many
J gene: TRBJ2-7

CDR3 protein: CASSIRGAFEQYF
CDR3 DNA: TGTGCCAGTAGCATCCGGGGAGCCTTCGAGCAGTACTTC
V gene: TRBV19
D gene: .
clone size: few
J gene: TRBJ2-7

CDR3 protein: CASSKGQATNYGYTF
CDR3 DNA: TGTGCCAGTAGTAAAGGACAGGCGACAAACTATGGCTACACCTTC
V gene: TRBV19
D gene: TRBD1
clone size: .
J gene: TRBJ1-2

CDR3 protein: CASSIRDLGSTDTQYF
CDR3 DNA: TGTGCCAGTAGTATCCGGGACCTTGGGAGCACAGATACGCAGTATTTT
V gene: TRBV19
D gene: .
clone size: many
J gene: TRBJ2-3

CDR3 protein: CATSDLVGQGAYNEQFF
CDR3 DNA: TGTGCCACCAGTGATTTGGTGGGACAGGGGGCCTACAATGAGCAGTTCTTC
V gene: TRBV24-1
D gene: TRBD1
clone size: .
J gene: TRBJ2-1

CDR3 protein: CASSQPGRTGNEQYF
CDR3 DNA: TGCGCCAGCAGCCAACCCGGACGGACAGGGAACGAGCAGTACTTC
V gene: TRBV4-1
D gene: TRBD1
clone size: .
J gene: TRBJ2-7

CDR3 protein: CASSRHSGAPSYGYIF
CDR3 DNA: TGTGCCAGCAGTCGACACTCAGGGGCCCCCTCCTATGGCTACATCTTC
V gene: TRBV12-3/TRBV12-4
D gene: .
clone size: .
J gene: TRBJ1-2

CDR3 protein: CASDDRGVTDTQYF
CDR3 DNA: TGTGCCAGTGACGACAGAGGTGTCACAGATACGCAGTATTTT
V gene: TRBV2
D gene: .
clone size: many
J gene: TRBJ2-3

CDR3 protein: CASSYKWGANNEQFF
CDR3 DNA: TGTGCCAGTAGTTATAAGTGGGGGGCCAACAATGAGCAGTTCTTC
V gene: TRBV19
D gene: .
clone size: .
J gene: TRBJ2-1

CDR3 protein: CASSRGTGRRDEQFF
CDR3 DNA: TGTGCCAGCAGCCGAGGGACAGGGAGGCGGGATGAGCAGTTCTTC
V gene: TRBV6-6
D gene: TRBD1
clone size: many
J gene: TRBJ2-1

CDR3 protein: CASSPRRRINLYGYTF
CDR3 DNA: TGTGCCAGCAGTCCTAGGAGGAGGATAAACCTCTATGGCTACACCTTC
V gene: TRBV12-3/TRBV12-4
D gene: .
clone size: .
J gene: TRBJ1-2

CDR3 protein: CSARFPGGEQYF
CDR3 DNA: TGCAGTGCTAGGTTCCCAGGAGGGGAGCAGTACTTC
V gene: TRBV20-1
D gene: .
clone size: many
J gene: TRBJ2-7

CDR3 protein: CASSPQGPLGEQYF
CDR3 DNA: TGTGCCAGCAGTCCCCAGGGGCCCCTAGGCGAGCAGTACTTC
V gene: TRBV6-5
D gene: .
clone size: many
J gene: TRBJ2-7

CDR3 protein: CASSPRGYGEQYF
CDR3 DNA: TGTGCCAGCAGCCCACGGGGTTACGGTGAGCAGTACTTC
V gene: TRBV9
D gene: .
clone size: many
J gene: TRBJ2-5

CDR3 protein: CSARRGTDTEAFF
CDR3 DNA: TGCAGTGCTCGACGAGGTACGGACACTGAAGCTTTCTTT
V gene: TRBV20-1
D gene: .
clone size: .
J gene: TRBJ1-1

CDR3 protein: CASSPRGGRGGLNTGELFF
CDR3 DNA: TGTGCCAGCAGCCCCCGCGGAGGGCGCGGGGGACTGAACACCGGGGAGCTGTTTTTT
V gene: TRBV4-2
D gene: TRBD2
clone size: .
J gene: TRBJ2-2

CDR3 protein: CAWSVRWDGTQYF
CDR3 DNA: TGTGCCTGGAGTGTGAGGTGGGATGGGACCCAGTACTTC
V gene: TRBV30
D gene: .
clone size: .
J gene: TRBJ2-5

CDR3 protein: CASSQGAEAHEKLFF
CDR3 DNA: TGTGCCAGCTCCCAGGGGGCAGAGGCCCACGAAAAACTGTTTTTT
V gene: TRBV18
D gene: TRBD1
clone size: many
J gene: TRBJ1-4

CDR3 protein: CASSLARSGGSNEQYF
CDR3 DNA: TGTGCCAGCAGCTTAGCGCGAAGCGGGGGGTCTAACGAGCAGTACTTC
V gene: TRBV11-1
D gene: TRBD2
clone size: many
J gene: TRBJ2-7

CDR3 protein: CASIPDSPGYNEQFF
CDR3 DNA: TGTGCCAGCATTCCCGACAGCCCCGGCTACAATGAGCAGTTCTTC
V gene: TRBV2
D gene: .
clone size: many
J gene: TRBJ2-1

CDR3 protein: CASRDTQGGDEAFF
CDR3 DNA: TGTGCCAGCAGAGACACACAGGGTGGCGATGAAGCTTTCTTT
V gene: TRBV6-2/TRBV6-3
D gene: .
clone size: .
J gene: TRBJ1-1

CDR3 protein: CASSPQSGANVLTF
CDR3 DNA: TGTGCCAGCAGTCCTCAGTCTGGGGCCAACGTCCTGACTTTC
V gene: TRBV5-4
D gene: .
clone size: many
J gene: TRBJ2-6

CDR3 protein: CASSLVSGQRGTEAFF
CDR3 DNA: TGCGCCAGCAGCTTGGTTTCCGGACAGAGGGGCACTGAAGCTTTCTTT
V gene: TRBV5-1
D gene: .
clone size: .
J gene: TRBJ1-1

CDR3 protein: CASSSSRVTDTQYF
CDR3 DNA: TGTGCCAGCAGCTCCAGCAGGGTGACAGATACGCAGTATTTT
V gene: TRBV7-9
D gene: .
clone size: .
J gene: TRBJ2-3

CDR3 protein: CSALSDLAQLYTYNEQYF
CDR3 DNA: TGCAGTGCTCTATCCGACCTAGCGCAACTTTACACCTACAATGAGCAGTACTTC
V gene: TRBV20-1
D gene: .
clone size: .
J gene: TRBJ2-7

CDR3 protein: CASRTTAFSNQPQHF
CDR3 DNA: TGTGCCAGCAGAACGACAGCCTTTAGCAATCAGCCCCAGCATTTT
V gene: TRBV27
D gene: .
clone size: few
J gene: TRBJ1-5

CDR3 protein: CASSLAAGEPYEQYF
CDR3 DNA: TGCGCCAGCAGCTTGGCAGCGGGAGAACCCTACGAGCAGTACTTC
V gene: TRBV5-1
D gene: TRBD2
clone size: .
J gene: TRBJ2-7

CDR3 protein: CASSYAGGSTEAFF
CDR3 DNA: TGTGCCAGCAGTTACGCCGGGGGCAGCACTGAAGCTTTCTTT
V gene: TRBV6-2/TRBV6-3
D gene: .
clone size: .
J gene: TRBJ1-1

CDR3 protein: CASSGGGGTDTQYF
CDR3 DNA: TGTGCCAGCAGTGGGGGGGGCGGCACAGATACGCAGTATTTT
V gene: TRBV12-3/TRBV12-4
D gene: .
clone size: many
J gene: TRBJ2-3

CDR3 protein: CGVGDTQYF
CDR3 DNA: TGCGGCGTTGGAGATACGCAGTATTTT
V gene: TRBV29-1
D gene: .
clone size: .
J gene: TRBJ2-3

CDR3 protein: CASSYGGSNQPQHF
CDR3 DNA: TGTGCCAGCAGTTACGGAGGTAGCAATCAGCCCCAGCATTTT
V gene: TRBV6-6
D gene: .
clone size: many
J gene: TRBJ1-5

CDR3 protein: CASSKTFTGTYEQYF
CDR3 DNA: TGTGCCAGCAGCAAAACCTTTACAGGGACCTACGAGCAGTACTTC
V gene: TRBV5-5
D gene: .
clone size: many
J gene: TRBJ2-7

CDR3 protein: CASSDAGQVVGTQYF
CDR3 DNA: TGCGCCAGCAGTGACGCCGGACAGGTGGTTGGGACCCAGTACTTC
V gene: TRBV10-2
D gene: TRBD1
clone size: .
J gene: TRBJ2-5

CDR3 protein: CASSWEGSGANVLTF
CDR3 DNA: TGTGCCAGCAGTTGGGAGGGATCCGGGGCCAACGTCCTGACTTTC
V gene: TRBV2
D gene: TRBD2
clone size: .
J gene: TRBJ2-6

CDR3 protein: CSASGAGVRSPLHF
CDR3 DNA: TGCAGTGCTAGTGGGGCCGGGGTCAGATCACCCCTCCACTTT
V gene: TRBV20-1
D gene: .
clone size: .
J gene: TRBJ1-6

CDR3 protein: CASSLGQGFTDTQYF
CDR3 DNA: TGCGCCAGCAGCTTGGGTCAGGGCTTCACAGATACGCAGTATTTT
V gene: TRBV5-1
D gene: .
clone size: many
J gene: TRBJ2-3

CDR3 protein: CASSSNLGTDTEYF
CDR3 DNA: TGTGCCAGCAGTTCAAACTTGGGCACAGATACGGAGTATTTT
V gene: TRBV12-3/TRBV12-4
D gene: .
clone size: .
J gene: TRBJ2-3

CDR3 protein: CASSQGMEQYF
CDR3 DNA: TGCGCCAGCAGCCAAGGTATGGAGCAGTACTTC
V gene: TRBV4-1
D gene: .
clone size: .
J gene: TRBJ2-5

CDR3 protein: CASSSLAGGPRYEQYF
CDR3 DNA: TGTGCCAGCAGTTCCCTAGCGGGGGGCCCCCGCTACGAGCAGTACTTC
V gene: TRBV12-3/TRBV12-4
D gene: TRBD2
clone size: many
J gene: TRBJ2-7

CDR3 protein: CSASHRASWGSGNEQFF
CDR3 DNA: TGCAGTGCTAGCCACCGGGCTAGCTGGGGGAGTGGAAATGAGCAGTTCTTC
V gene: TRBV20-1
D gene: .
clone size: many
J gene: TRBJ2-1

CDR3 protein: CANSVGGVYGYTF
CDR3 DNA: TGTGCCAACAGCGTTGGGGGGGTCTATGGCTACACCTTC
V gene: TRBV9
D gene: .
clone size: .
J gene: TRBJ1-2

CDR3 protein: CSATLAVSSYNEQFF
CDR3 DNA: TGCAGTGCTACCTTAGCGGTGAGCTCCTACAATGAGCAGTTCTTC
V gene: TRBV20-1
D gene: .
clone size: many
J gene: TRBJ2-1

CDR3 protein: CASSLLSPAPQETQYF
CDR3 DNA: TGTGCCAGCAGTCTACTCTCCCCTGCCCCACAAGAGACCCAGTACTTC
V gene: TRBV28
D gene: .
clone size: .
J gene: TRBJ2-5

CDR3 protein: CASRRPGGDQPQHF
CDR3 DNA: TGTGCCAGCAGGAGACCGGGTGGCGATCAGCCCCAGCATTTT
V gene: TRBV2
D gene: .
clone size: many
J gene: TRBJ1-5

CDR3 protein: CSVAGTRGQTQYF
CDR3 DNA: TGCAGCGTTGCTGGGACTAGAGGGCAGACCCAGTACTTC
V gene: TRBV29-1
D gene: TRBD2
clone size: .
J gene: TRBJ2-5

CDR3 protein: CASSLSGRRSDYGYTF
CDR3 DNA: TGTGCCAGCAGCTTATCGGGGCGGAGGTCGGACTATGGCTACACCTTC
V gene: TRBV7-2
D gene: .
clone size: many
J gene: TRBJ1-2

CDR3 protein: CSVGASAGGQETQYF
CDR3 DNA: TGCAGCGTTGGGGCTAGCGCGGGGGGGCAAGAGACCCAGTACTTC
V gene: TRBV29-1
D gene: TRBD2
clone size: .
J gene: TRBJ2-5

CDR3 protein: CATSRDGTSNTEAFF
CDR3 DNA: TGTGCCACCAGCAGAGATGGAACCTCGAACACTGAAGCTTTCTTT
V gene: TRBV15
D gene: .
clone size: few
J gene: TRBJ1-1

CDR3 protein: CASSTGTVQETQYF
CDR3 DNA: TGCGCCAGCAGCACCGGGACAGTCCAAGAGACCCAGTACTTC
V gene: TRBV5-1
D gene: TRBD1
clone size: many
J gene: TRBJ2-5

CDR3 protein: CASSSPGTGEKLFF
CDR3 DNA: TGTGCCAGCAGCTCCCCCGGGACAGGGGAAAAACTGTTTTTT
V gene: TRBV6-5
D gene: TRBD1
clone size: many
J gene: TRBJ1-4

CDR3 protein: CSANPSGGPSLHAIQYF
CDR3 DNA: TGCAGTGCTAACCCTAGCGGGGGACCCTCATTACACGCCATTCAGTACTTC
V gene: TRBV20-1
D gene: TRBD2
clone size: .
J gene: TRBJ2-4

CDR3 protein: CASSPRGGRTDTQYF
CDR3 DNA: TGCGCCAGCAGCCCGCGGGGGGGTAGAACAGATACGCAGTATTTT
V gene: TRBV4-3
D gene: TRBD2
clone size: many
J gene: TRBJ2-3

CDR3 protein: CASSQDGQGGYNEQFF
CDR3 DNA: TGCGCCAGCAGCCAAGATGGGCAGGGAGGGTACAATGAGCAGTTCTTC
V gene: TRBV4-3
D gene: TRBD2
clone size: .
J gene: TRBJ2-1

CDR3 protein: CASSQDLGQGGLTSYEQYF
CDR3 DNA: TGTGCCAGCAGCCAAGATCTCGGACAGGGGGGTCTAACCTCCTACGAGCAGTACTTC
V gene: TRBV4-2
D gene: TRBD1
clone size: many
J gene: TRBJ2-7

CDR3 protein: CAWSPRTAVVNEQFF
CDR3 DNA: TGTGCCTGGAGTCCCAGGACGGCGGTAGTAAATGAGCAGTTCTTC
V gene: TRBV30
D gene: .
clone size: many
J gene: TRBJ2-1

CDR3 protein: CASSPGTSGGAGYSEQYF
CDR3 DNA: TGCGCCAGCAGTCCCGGGACTAGCGGGGGGGCGGGCTACAGTGAGCAGTACTTC
V gene: TRBV5-1
D gene: TRBD2
clone size: .
J gene: TRBJ2-7

CDR3 protein: CASSAETRYEQYF
CDR3 DNA: TGTGCCAGCAGTGCGGAGACTAGATACGAGCAGTACTTC
V gene: TRBV6-1
D gene: .
clone size: .
J gene: TRBJ2-7

CDR3 protein: CAIRYDSFRPEGTDTQYF
CDR3 DNA: TGTGCCATCAGATACGACAGTTTCAGGCCCGAAGGCACAGATACGCAGTATTTT
V gene: TRBV10-3
D gene: .
clone size: medium-sized
J gene: TRBJ2-3

CDR3 protein: CASSPGPGRNTEAFF
CDR3 DNA: TGTGCCAGCAGCCCCGGGCCAGGGAGGAACACTGAAGCTTTCTTT
V gene: TRBV11-3
D gene: .
clone size: few
J gene: TRBJ1-1

CDR3 protein: CSARGFGQDNYGYTF
CDR3 DNA: TGCAGTGCTAGAGGTTTTGGACAGGATAACTATGGCTACACCTTC
V gene: TRBV20-1
D gene: TRBD1
clone size: few
J gene: TRBJ1-2